This T cell receptor beta chain was sequenced during a study of blood T cells in healthy people across ages. A second PCR of roughly 7 to 11 cycles used a sample-barcoded 5' primer and a J-beta primer mix. TCRdb re-called the 5' RACE reads with MiXCR, one entry per CDR3 protein. The sample includes 1.5 million or so distinct CDR3 sequences, under 55% of them seen just once. Germline-derived CDR1 and CDR2 are SQVTM and ANQGSEA. The V gene end was trimmed by 4 bases and the J gene end by 7 bases; junction bases not matched to a gene: 10. This CDR3 has 14 residues. The V gene is TRBV29-1, the J gene TRBJ2-1, with TRBD2 matching 7 bases. Sequencing used blood. The origin of this receptor is a woman in her late teens or twenties in good health. The DNA of the CDR3 is TGCAGCGTTGTGGGCGGGAGTAAAGGGAATGAGCAGTTCTTC. The encoded protein is CSVVGGSKGNEQFF.